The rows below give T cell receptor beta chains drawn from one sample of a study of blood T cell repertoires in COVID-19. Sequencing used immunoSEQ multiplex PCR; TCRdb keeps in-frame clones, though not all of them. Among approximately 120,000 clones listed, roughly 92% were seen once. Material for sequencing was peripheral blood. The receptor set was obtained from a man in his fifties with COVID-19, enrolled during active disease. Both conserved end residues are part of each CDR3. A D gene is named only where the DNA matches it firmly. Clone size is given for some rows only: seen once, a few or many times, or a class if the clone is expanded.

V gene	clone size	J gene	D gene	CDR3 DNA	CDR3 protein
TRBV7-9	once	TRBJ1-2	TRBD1	TGTGCCAGCACCCCCCTCGGGACAGCTGGTGGCTACACCTTC	CASTPLGTAGGYTF
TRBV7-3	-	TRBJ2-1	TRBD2	TGTGCCAGCAGCGCAGCGGGAGGTTACAATGAGCAGTTCTTC	CASSAAGGYNEQFF
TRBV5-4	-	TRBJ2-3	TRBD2	TGTGCCAGCAGCTTGGATCTAGCGGCCACAGATACGCAGTATTTT	CASSLDLAATDTQYF
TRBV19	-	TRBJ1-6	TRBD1	TGTGCCAGTAGTGATTCAGGGGGCACGAATTCACCCCTCCACTTT	CASSDSGGTNSPLHF
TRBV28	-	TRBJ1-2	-	TGTGCCAGCAAAGGGGATGGCTACACCTTC	CASKGDGYTF
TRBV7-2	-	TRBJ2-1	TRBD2	TGTGCCAGCAGCTTCGGCGGGGGGCCCGGGAATGAGCAGTTCTTC	CASSFGGGPGNEQFF
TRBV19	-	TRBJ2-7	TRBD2	TGTGCCAGTAGTGTCGACCCTAGCGGGAGCGTTTACGAGCAGTACTTC	CASSVDPSGSVYEQYF
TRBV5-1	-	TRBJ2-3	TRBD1	TGCGCCAGCAGCCACCCGGGACAGAGCACAGATACGCAGTATTTT	CASSHPGQSTDTQYF
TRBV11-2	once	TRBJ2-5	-	TGTGCCAGCAGCTCCGGAGTTAGCGGAACAGAAGAGACCCAGTACTTC	CASSSGVSGTEETQYF
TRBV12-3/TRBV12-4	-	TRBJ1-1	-	TGTGCCAGCACCGGGGGGCGGCACACTGAAGCTTTCTTT	CASTGGRHTEAFF
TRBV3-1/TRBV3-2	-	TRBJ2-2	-	TGTGCCAGCAGCCAAGTACGGTCCACCGGGGAGCTGTTTTTT	CASSQVRSTGELFF
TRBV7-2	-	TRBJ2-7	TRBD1	TGTGCCAGCAGCCCCCGGACAGGAGGCTACGAGCAGTACTTC	CASSPRTGGYEQYF
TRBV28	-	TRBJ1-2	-	TGTGCCAGCAGCTTCGTCACAGAACTCTATGGCTACACCTTC	CASSFVTELYGYTF
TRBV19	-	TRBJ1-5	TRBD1	TGTGCCAGTAGTAGGGACAGAGAGATTATACAGCCCCAGCATTTT	CASSRDREIIQPQHF
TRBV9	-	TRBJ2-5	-	TGTGCCAGCAGCGTAGGTCGGGGGGCCCAGGAGACCCAGTACTTC	CASSVGRGAQETQYF
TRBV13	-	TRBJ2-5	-	TGTGCCAGCAGCTTGGGAGGCAACATTCTTCCAGAGACCCAGTACTTC	CASSLGGNILPETQYF
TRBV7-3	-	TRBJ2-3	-	TGTGCCAGCAGCTTAGCGTCCCTGGCAGATACGCAGTATTTT	CASSLASLADTQYF
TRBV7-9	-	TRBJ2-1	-	TGTGCCAGCAGCTTAGACTCTTACAATGAGCAGTTCTTC	CASSLDSYNEQFF
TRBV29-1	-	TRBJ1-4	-	TGCAGCGTTTCTGCGGTTACAAACAATGAAAAACTGTTTTTT	CSVSAVTNNEKLFF
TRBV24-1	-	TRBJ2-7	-	TGTGCCACCAGTGGCCCGACTAGCTACGAGCAGTACTTC	CATSGPTSYEQYF
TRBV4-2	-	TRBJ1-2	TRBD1	TGTGCCAGCAGCCAAGGATGGGACAGGGGTCGGGGCTACACCTTC	CASSQGWDRGRGYTF
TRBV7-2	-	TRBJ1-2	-	TGTGCCAGCAGCTTAATGCAGACTAGTTGGGGGGGCTACACCTTC	CASSLMQTSWGGYTF
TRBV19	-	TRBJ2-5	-	TGTGCCAGTAGCCCAGACTCCGGCCAAGAGACCCAGTACTTC	CASSPDSGQETQYF
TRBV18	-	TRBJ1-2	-	TGTGCCAGCTCACCTCGGACTGACCTTAACTATGGCTACACCTTC	CASSPRTDLNYGYTF
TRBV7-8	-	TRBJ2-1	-	TGTGCCAGCAGCCTACTAAGCAATGAGCAGTTCTTC	CASSLLSNEQFF
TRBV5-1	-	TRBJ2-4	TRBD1	TGCGCCAGCAGCTTGGGTACAGGGGGTAACATTCAGTACTTC	CASSLGTGGNIQYF
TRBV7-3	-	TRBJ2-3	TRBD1	TGTGCCAGCAGCTTACAAGGGGGCTGGGTGGATACGCAGTATTTT	CASSLQGGWVDTQYF
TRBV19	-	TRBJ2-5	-	TGTGCCAGTAGTATCACGGCGGGATCTGACGAGACCCAGTACTTC	CASSITAGSDETQYF
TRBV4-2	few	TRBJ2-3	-	TGTGCCAGCAGCCAAGAGTCTGGGGGCCGTACAGATACGCAGTATTTT	CASSQESGGRTDTQYF
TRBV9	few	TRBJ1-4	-	TGTGCCAGCAACGGGGGAGCAACTAATGAAAAACTGTTTTTT	CASNGGATNEKLFF
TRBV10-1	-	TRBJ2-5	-	TGCGCCAGCAGTGATTCCCCCTTGGGGAGGGAGACCCAGTACTTC	CASSDSPLGRETQYF
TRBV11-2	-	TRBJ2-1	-	TGTGCCAGCAGCCCGACAGCAAACTACAATGAGCAGTTCTTC	CASSPTANYNEQFF
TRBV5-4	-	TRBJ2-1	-	TGTGCCAGCAGCCAACCTTTCCGGGACACCCGCAATGAGCAGTTCTTC	CASSQPFRDTRNEQFF
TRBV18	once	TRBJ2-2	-	TGTGCCAGCTCATTCGACTCGAACACCGGGGAGCTGTTTTTT	CASSFDSNTGELFF
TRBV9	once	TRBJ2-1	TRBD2	TGTGCCAGCAGCGAGCTCGGCGGGAGCTCCTACAATGAGCAGTTCTTC	CASSELGGSSYNEQFF
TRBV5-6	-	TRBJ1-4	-	TGTGCCAGCAGCTTTATTGGTGGAGGAGAACTGTTTTTT	CASSFIGGGELFF
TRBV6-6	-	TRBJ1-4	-	TGTGCCAGCACTAGTGGGGGGGCCGCAAGTGAAAAACTGTTTTTT	CASTSGGAASEKLFF
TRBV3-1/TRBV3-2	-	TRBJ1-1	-	TGTGCCAGCAGCCAAGTACAGAGTGAAGCTTTCTTT	CASSQVQSEAFF
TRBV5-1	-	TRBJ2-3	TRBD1	TGCGCCAGCAGCTTAGACCGACAGGGCCTAGGCACAGATACGCAGTATTTT	CASSLDRQGLGTDTQYF
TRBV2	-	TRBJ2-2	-	TGTGCCAGCAGTTGGACAGCCGGGGAGCTGTTTTTT	CASSWTAGELFF
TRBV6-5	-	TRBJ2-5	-	TGTGCCAGCAGCGTGAGTTTGGGAGAGGAAGAGACCCAGTACTTC	CASSVSLGEEETQYF
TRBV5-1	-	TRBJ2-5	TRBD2	TGCGCCAGCAGCTTAGCGGGGGACTCACAAGAGACCCAGTACTTC	CASSLAGDSQETQYF
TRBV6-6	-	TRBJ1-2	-	TGTGCCAGCAGAATACAGGGTTACTCTGGCTACACCTTC	CASRIQGYSGYTF
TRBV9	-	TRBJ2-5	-	TGTGCCAGCAGCGCCGGAGTCGGGGGAGAGACCCAGTACTTC	CASSAGVGGETQYF
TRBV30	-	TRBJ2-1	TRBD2	TGTGCCTGGAGTAATGGGGGGGGCAATGAGCAGTTCTTC	CAWSNGGGNEQFF
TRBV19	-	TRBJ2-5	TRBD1	TGTGCCAGTAGTATAGGGGACAGGGCAGAGACCCAGTACTTC	CASSIGDRAETQYF
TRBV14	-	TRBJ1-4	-	TGTGCCAGCAGCCAAGCCATGGGACATAATGAAAAACTGTTTTTT	CASSQAMGHNEKLFF
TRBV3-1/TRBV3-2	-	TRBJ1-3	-	TGTGCCAGCAGCCAAGGCGCGGGGGCTGGAAACACCATATATTTT	CASSQGAGAGNTIYF
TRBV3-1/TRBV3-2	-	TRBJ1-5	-	TGTGCCAGCAGCCAAGGTCGAGGGAATCAGCCCCAGCATTTT	CASSQGRGNQPQHF
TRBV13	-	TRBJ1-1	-	TGTGCCAGCAGCTTTGGGGGGTTGAACACTGAAGCTTTCTTT	CASSFGGLNTEAFF
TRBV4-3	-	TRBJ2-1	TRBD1	TGCGCCAGCAGCCGAACCGGGACAGAATACAATGAGCAGTTCTTC	CASSRTGTEYNEQFF